A single sample is the source of the 29 T cell receptor beta chains below, sequenced in a study of cytomegalovirus exposure and HLA in healthy donors. PCR used 60 Vbeta primers and 13 Jbeta primers. Some clones are missing from TCRdb's copy, which holds only in-frame ones; the method was immunoSEQ multiplex PCR. The table has roughly 120,000 clones, 8.5% to 10% seen once; the top ten hold approximately 3%. The sequencing sample was made of PBMCs. All receptors come from a man aged 30 to 39 in good health and CMV-seronegative.

The chain carries TRBV19 and TRBJ1-1; possible D gene TRBD1, 6 bases. V lost 5 bases to trimming and J lost 2 bases, with 18 bases between them. Germline V gene sequence: CDR1 LNHDA, CDR2 SQIVND (reference sequence). The CDR3 sequence is 16 residues long. The CDR3 here is CASSVTGTSPNTEAFF. The DNA for the CDR3 is TGTGCCAGTAGTGTTACCGGGACATCTCCAAACACTGAAGCTTTCTTT. Full variable domain (missing parts from reference TRBV19 and TRBJ1-1): DGGITQSPKYLFRKEGQNVTLSCEQNLNHDAMYWYRQDPGQGLRLIYYSQIVNDFQKGDIAEGYSVSREKKESFPLTVTSAQKNPTAFYLCASSVTGTSPNTEAFFGQGTRLTVV.

This clone appeared a few times. The chain employs TRBV6-6 and TRBJ2-7; 7 nucleotides line up with TRBD2. V lost 2 bases and J lost 0; bases outside the gene matches: 4. Germline V gives CDR1 MNHNY, CDR2 SVGAGI (reference sequence). The CDR3 loop spans 15 amino acids. The CDR3 loop reads CASSYAGGSSYEQYF. The CDR3 DNA sequence: TGTGCCAGCAGTTACGCAGGCGGGAGCTCCTACGAGCAGTACTTC.

This clone appeared a few times. The V gene is TRBV28, the J gene TRBJ1-1; no definite D call. CDR1 and CDR2 (germline): MDHEN, SYDVKM. CDR3 length: 14 amino acids. The ends were cut back, 6 bases at V and 0 bases at J, with 11 bases in the middle. The CDR3 sequence: CASRVLAMNTEAFF. The DNA of the CDR3 is TGTGCCAGCAGGGTCTTGGCCATGAACACTGAAGCTTTCTTT.

The chain carries TRBV19 and TRBJ2-7; TRBD1 might be the D (5 bases). V lost 4 bases and J 3 bases, leaving 7 bases between the germline ends. The CDR3 loop spans 12 amino acids. Germline assignment: CDR1 LNHDA and CDR2 SQIVND (reference sequence). CDR3 in amino acids: CASSRGFYEQYF. The CDR3, as DNA: TGTGCCAGTAGTAGGGGCTTCTACGAGCAGTACTTC.

This rearrangement joins TRBV12-5 to TRBJ2-7; no clear D. The CDR3 totals 10 residues. The ends were cut back, 5 bases at V and 7 bases at J, with 6 bases in the middle. Germline CDR1 is LGHNT and CDR2 is FRNRAP. CDR3 loop: CASGLVEQYF. CDR3 coding DNA: TGTGCTAGTGGTCTAGTGGAGCAGTACTTC.

J is TRBJ1-5 and V is TRBV5-4, with no clear D. CDR3 length equals 13 residues. Trimming stripped 3 bases from V and 4 bases from J, with 8 bases between. The germline V gene has CDR1 SGHNT and CDR2 YYREEE (reference sequence). CDR3 coding DNA: TGTGCCAGCAGCTCAGAGAGGAATCAGCCCCAGCATTTT. It codes for CASSSERNQPQHF.

The chain couples TRBV5-1 to TRBJ2-2, with 7 bases that match TRBD2. The germline gives CDR1 SGHRS, CDR2 YFSETQ. The CDR3 has 17 amino acids. The ends lost 5 bases at V and 0 bases at J; junction bases unmatched: 10. CDR3 protein: CASSWEGDPANTGELFF. The CDR3 DNA reads as TGCGCCAGCAGTTGGGAGGGTGACCCAGCGAACACCGGGGAGCTGTTTTTT.

This clone occurred a few times. The genes are TRBV5-4 and TRBJ2-7; no firm D call. The V end was cut by 5 bases, the J end by 5 bases, with 11 bases between. The CDR3 is 12 amino acids. Germline CDR1 and CDR2: SGHNT and YYREEE (reference sequence). CDR3 DNA sequence: TGTGCCAGCAGTCCCAGAAGCGACGAGCAGTACTTC. This sequence encodes CASSPRSDEQYF.

The gene calls are TRBV12-5 and TRBJ1-1; maybe TRBD1 (6 bases). Germline values: CDR1 LGHNT, CDR2 FRNRAP. The CDR3 runs 15 residues. V was clipped by 7 bases and J by 1 base, with 16 bases between them. The CDR3 spells CASVPTPGQNTEAFF. For the CDR3, the DNA is TGTGCTAGTGTCCCCACCCCGGGACAGAACACTGAAGCTTTCTTT. The whole variable domain, filled in from reference TRBV12-5 and TRBJ1-1, reads DARVTQTPRHKVTEMGQEVTMRCQPILGHNTVFWYRQTMMQGLELLAYFRNRAPLDDSGMPKDRFSAEMPDATLATLKIQPSEPRDSAVYFCASVPTPGQNTEAFFGQGTRLTVV.

This clone has more than one count but fewer than ten. The chain employs TRBV13 and TRBJ1-6, with D unresolved. The V gene's germline CDR1 is PRHDT and CDR2 FYEKMQ (reference sequence). Trimming cost V 5 bases and J 5 bases, with 13 bases left between them. This CDR3 contains 15 residues. This chain's CDR3 is CASSHRYVDNSPLHF. The CDR3, as DNA: TGTGCCAGCAGCCACCGGTACGTGGATAATTCACCCCTCCACTTT.

The V call is TRBV7-9, the J call TRBJ2-1; D might be TRBD2 (6 bases). CDR3 size: 15 residues. CDR1 SEHNR and CDR2 FQNEAQ come from the germline V gene (reference sequence). V was shortened by 5 bases and J by 3 bases, with 14 bases between the two germline ends. CDR3 amino acids: CASSLEVAVYNEQFF. CDR3 DNA: TGTGCCAGCAGCCTTGAGGTAGCGGTCTACAATGAGCAGTTCTTC.

V is TRBV14 and J is TRBJ2-5; 7 bases are a match to TRBD2. Trimming at V came to 5 bases and at J to 0 bases, leaving 9 bases not matched to a gene. CDR3 length equals 16 residues. Germline V lookup: CDR1 SGHDN, CDR2 FVKESK. As DNA, the CDR3 is TGTGCCAGCAGCAAGTGGGGGGGTCGGTACCAAGAGACCCAGTACTTC. Its protein product is CASSKWGGRYQETQYF.

J is TRBJ1-2 and V is TRBV5-8; no clear D gene. Trimming took 3 bases from V and 4 from J, leaving 16 bases between them. The CDR3 has 15 residues. CDR1 is SGHTS and CDR2 is YDEGEE in the germline V gene. CDR3 in DNA: TGTGCCAGCAGCTCCTCGCGGCAGATGGGCTATGGCTACACCTTC. This gives the protein CASSSSRQMGYGYTF.

This clone was detected a few times. The gene calls are TRBV5-1 and TRBJ2-7; 7 bases agree with TRBD1. Germline V gene lookup returns CDR1 SGHRS and CDR2 YFSETQ. J was trimmed by 2 bases and V by 7 bases; bases with no gene match: 6. This CDR3 is built from 13 residues. The CDR3 sequence: CASSGDRAYEQYF. The CDR3 DNA reads TGCGCCAGCTCCGGCGACAGGGCCTACGAGCAGTACTTC.

This rearrangement joins TRBV4-1 to TRBJ1-5; 7 bases match TRBD1. Germline values: CDR1 MGHRA, CDR2 YSYEKL. The CDR3 length is 17 residues. Trimming at V came to 1 base and at J to 2 bases, leaving 8 bases not matched to a gene. The CDR3 protein is CASSQVPRGTRNQPQHF. CDR3 DNA: TGCGCCAGCAGCCAAGTCCCCAGGGGGACACGCAATCAGCCCCAGCATTTT.

This chain uses TRBV4-1 with TRBJ1-2; 8 bases line up with TRBD1. The CDR3 length is 17 residues. Germline V gene lookup returns CDR1 MGHRA and CDR2 YSYEKL. Trimming removed 4 bases from V and 2 bases from J; junction bases left unmatched: 12. The CDR3: CASSPQGTGQRNYGYTF. CDR3 nucleotide sequence: TGCGCCAGCAGCCCACAAGGGACAGGACAACGAAACTATGGCTACACCTTC.

The chain joins TRBV5-4 to TRBJ2-1; 7 bases are shared with TRBD1. The J segment lost 6 bases and the V segment lost 5 bases, leaving 11 bases of the junction unmatched. Germline V gives CDR1 SGHNT, CDR2 YYREEE (reference sequence). The CDR3 extends over 15 amino acids. In DNA form, the CDR3 reads TGTGCCAGCAGACCAGGGACAGACCTGTCCAATGAGCAGTTCTTC. It yields the protein CASRPGTDLSNEQFF.

The rearrangement uses TRBV6-5 and TRBJ1-2; D is unclear. The CDR3 spans 13 residues. Trimming removed 5 bases at V and 8 bases at J, with 15 bases between. Germline values: CDR1 MNHEY, CDR2 SVGAGI. CDR3 residues: CASSHLEGSGYTF. CDR3 in DNA: TGTGCCAGCAGTCACCTCGAGGGTTCCGGCTACACCTTC.

In its sample, this clone was seen a few times. The chain joins TRBV25-1 to TRBJ2-3; D is ambiguous. V was clipped by 5 bases and J by 1 base, with 4 bases between them. The CDR3 is 12 amino acids. The germline V gene encodes CDR1 MGHDK and CDR2 SYGVNS. This chain's CDR3 is CASSLRTDTQYF. Here the CDR3 DNA reads TGTGCCAGCAGTCTACGCACAGATACGCAGTATTTT.

This chain uses TRBV7-9 with TRBJ1-4; D is uncertain. Germline lookup yields CDR1 SEHNR and CDR2 FQNEAQ (reference sequence). The length of the CDR3 is 15 residues. V lost 0 bases and J lost 2, with 7 bases in between. The CDR3 DNA reads as TGTGCCAGCAGCTTAGCCGAGGCGACTAATGAAAAACTGTTTTTT. Its protein product is CASSLAEATNEKLFF.

There are a few counts of this clone. The gene calls are TRBV10-1 and TRBJ2-1, with 10 positions matching TRBD1. After removal of 6 bases from V and 3 bases from J, the junction contained 2 bases not matched to a gene. Germline CDR1 is WNHNN and CDR2 is SYGVQD (reference sequence). The CDR3 consists of 14 residues. CDR3 sequence: CASSRDRGYNEQFF. The CDR3 DNA reads TGCGCCAGCAGCCGGGACAGGGGCTACAATGAGCAGTTCTTC.

The chain links TRBV18 to TRBJ2-7, with TRBD2 identical over 9 bases. V was clipped by 0 bases and J by 3 bases; unmatched bases: 3. CDR1 KGHSH and CDR2 LQKENI come from the germline V gene. The CDR3 runs 15 residues. In DNA, the CDR3 is TGTGCCAGCTCACCACCCGGTAGCGGGAGCTACGAGCAGTACTTC. Protein product: CASSPPGSGSYEQYF. The full variable domain, in which reference TRBV18 and TRBJ2-7 provide the parts outside the CDR3, is NAGVMQNPRHLVRRRGQEARLRCSPMKGHSHVYWYRQLPEEGLKFMVYLQKENIIDESGMPKERFSAEFPKEGPSILRIQQVVRGDSAAYFCASSPPGSGSYEQYFGPGTRLTVT.

This clone was seen a handful of times. The chain combines TRBV6-5 with TRBJ2-7; TRBD1 aligns across 8 bases. With 6 bases clipped from V and 0 bases from J, the junction kept 7 bases outside the gene matches. CDR3 length equals 15 residues. Germline-derived CDR1 and CDR2 are MNHEY and SVGAGI. The CDR3 loop is CASSPRGPHSYEQYF. CDR3 coding DNA: TGTGCCAGCAGCCCCAGGGGGCCCCACTCCTACGAGCAGTACTTC.

This clone occurred a few times. This rearrangement joins TRBV30 to TRBJ1-2; D gene uncertain. Trimming left V 0 bases short and J 6 bases short, with 14 bases between. CDR3 length equals 14 residues. CDR1 GTSNPN and CDR2 SVGIG come from the germline V gene (reference sequence). The CDR3 loop is CAWSVSSPNDGYTF. The CDR3 DNA follows: TGTGCCTGGAGTGTAAGTAGCCCCAACGATGGCTACACCTTC.

This clone was observed at least ten times. In the same sample, other DNA sequences code for this CDR3. The CDR3 here is CASSYSRTGGGYGYTF. The CDR3 DNA reads as TGTGCCAGCAGTTACTCTAGGACAGGGGGCGGCTATGGCTACACCTTC. The V gene is TRBV6-5, the J gene TRBJ1-2, with 11 nucleotides matching TRBD1. V shed 0 bases, J shed 4 bases, and the junction held 4 bases outside the gene matches. The CDR3 has 16 residues. Per germline, CDR1 MNHEY and CDR2 SVGAGI.

This clone has just a few counts. Other nucleotide sequences from this sample produce the same CDR3. The V and J genes are TRBV18 and TRBJ2-7, with D possibly TRBD1 on 6 matching bases. The germline V gene encodes CDR1 KGHSH and CDR2 LQKENI. V gave up 3 bases and J gave up 1 base, with 7 bases separating them. The CDR3 is made up of 13 amino acids. In nucleotides, the CDR3 is TGTGCCAGCTCACCCGGACAGTCCTACGAGCAGTACTTC. Translation gives CASSPGQSYEQYF.

This clone turned up a few times. The V call is TRBV30, the J call TRBJ2-5; a possible D gene is TRBD2 (5 bases). The CDR3 is made up of 13 amino acids. Germline-derived CDR1 and CDR2 are GTSNPN and SVGIG (reference sequence). Between the trimmed V and J ends, which lost 3 bases and 5 bases, there was a span of 13 bases. Here the CDR3 reads CAWSQPGGETQYF. DNA for the CDR3: TGTGCCTGGAGCCAGCCGGGCGGGGAGACCCAGTACTTC.

V gene TRBV21-1 combines with J gene TRBJ2-7; the table names TRBD1, a call not compared with the DNA. TRBV21-1 has pseudogene status. CDR3 length: 15 amino acids. Here the CDR3 reads CASSPNRDNSYERYF. DNA for the CDR3: TGTGCCAGCAGCCCTAACCGGGACAACTCCTACGAGCGGTACTTC.

The V gene is TRBV30, the J gene TRBJ1-2; TRBD1 aligns across 9 bases. Germline assignment: CDR1 GTSNPN and CDR2 SVGIG (reference sequence). Unmatched junction bases numbered 3, after V lost 0 bases and J lost 7 bases. The CDR3 length is 13 residues. In DNA form, the CDR3 reads TGTGCCTGGAGTGTACAGGGGGCAATTGGCTACACCTTC. Residues: CAWSVQGAIGYTF.